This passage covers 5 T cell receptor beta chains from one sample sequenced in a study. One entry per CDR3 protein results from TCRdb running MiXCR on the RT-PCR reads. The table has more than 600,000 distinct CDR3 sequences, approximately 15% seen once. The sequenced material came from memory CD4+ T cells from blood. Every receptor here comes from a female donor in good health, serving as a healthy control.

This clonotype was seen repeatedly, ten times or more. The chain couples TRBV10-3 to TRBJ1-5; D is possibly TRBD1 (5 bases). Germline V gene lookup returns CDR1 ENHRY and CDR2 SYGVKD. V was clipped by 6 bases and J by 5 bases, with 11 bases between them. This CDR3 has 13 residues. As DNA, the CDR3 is TGTGCCATCAGAGACAGTCTTGATCAGCCCCAGCATTTT. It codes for CAIRDSLDQPQHF.

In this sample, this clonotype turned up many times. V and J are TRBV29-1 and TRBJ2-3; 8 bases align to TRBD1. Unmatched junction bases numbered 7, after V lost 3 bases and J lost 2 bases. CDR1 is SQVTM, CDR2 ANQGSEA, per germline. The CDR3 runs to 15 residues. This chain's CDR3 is CSVESDRGHTDTQYF. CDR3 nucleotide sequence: TGCAGCGTTGAGAGTGACAGGGGACACACAGATACGCAGTATTTT.

CDR3 nucleotides: TGCAGTGCCCGGCCTGGGAGTAGCAGCCAAGAGACCCAGTACTTC. It codes for CSARPGSSSQETQYF. The chain is built from TRBV20-1 and TRBJ2-5; weak D call: TRBD2 (5 bases). Trimming removed 6 bases at V and 1 base at J, with 18 bases between. CDR3 length equals 15 residues. Germline CDR1 is DFQATT and CDR2 is SNEGSKA (reference sequence).

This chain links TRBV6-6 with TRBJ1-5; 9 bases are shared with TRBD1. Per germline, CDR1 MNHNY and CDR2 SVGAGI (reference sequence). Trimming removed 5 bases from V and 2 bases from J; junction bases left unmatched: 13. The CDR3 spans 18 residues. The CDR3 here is CASSKGTGLFRGNQPQHF. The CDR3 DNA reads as TGTGCCAGCAGTAAAGGGACAGGGCTCTTTAGGGGCAATCAGCCCCAGCATTTT.

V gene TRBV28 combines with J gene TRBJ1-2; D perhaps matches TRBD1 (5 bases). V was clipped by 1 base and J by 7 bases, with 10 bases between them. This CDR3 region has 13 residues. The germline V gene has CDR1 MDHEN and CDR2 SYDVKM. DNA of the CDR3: TGTGCCAGCAGTTTATTCGGGGCGGGTGGCTACACCTTC. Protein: CASSLFGAGGYTF.